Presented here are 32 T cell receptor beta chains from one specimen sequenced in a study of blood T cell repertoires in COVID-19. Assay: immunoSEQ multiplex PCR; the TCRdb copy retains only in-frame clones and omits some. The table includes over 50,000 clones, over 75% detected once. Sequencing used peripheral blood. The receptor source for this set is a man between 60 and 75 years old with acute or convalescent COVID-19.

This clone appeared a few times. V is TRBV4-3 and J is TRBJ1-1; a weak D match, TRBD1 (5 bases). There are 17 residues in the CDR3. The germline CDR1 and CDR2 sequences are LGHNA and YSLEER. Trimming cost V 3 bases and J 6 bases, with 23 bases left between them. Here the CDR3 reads CASSHRIWGEAESEAFF. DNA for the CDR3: TGCGCCAGCAGCCACCGAATCTGGGGGGAGGCCGAATCTGAAGCTTTCTTT.

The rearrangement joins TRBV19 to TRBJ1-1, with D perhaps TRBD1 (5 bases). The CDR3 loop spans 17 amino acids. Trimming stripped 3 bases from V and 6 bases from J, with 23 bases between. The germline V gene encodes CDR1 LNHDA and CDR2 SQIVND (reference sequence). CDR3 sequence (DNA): TGTGCCAGTAGTATTCTTCCCCCTCTCCGGGACTACCCTGAAGCTTTCTTT. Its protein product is CASSILPPLRDYPEAFF. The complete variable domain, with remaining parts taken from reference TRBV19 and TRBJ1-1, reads DGGITQSPKYLFRKEGQNVTLSCEQNLNHDAMYWYRQDPGQGLRLIYYSQIVNDFQKGDIAEGYSVSREKKESFPLTVTSAQKNPTAFYLCASSILPPLRDYPEAFFGQGTRLTVV.

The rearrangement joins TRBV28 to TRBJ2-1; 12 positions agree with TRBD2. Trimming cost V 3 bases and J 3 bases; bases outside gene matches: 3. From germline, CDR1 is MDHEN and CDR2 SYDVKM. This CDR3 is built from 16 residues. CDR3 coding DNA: TGTGCCAGCAGTTTTTCTAGCGGGGGGGACTACAATGAGCAGTTCTTC. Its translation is CASSFSSGGDYNEQFF.

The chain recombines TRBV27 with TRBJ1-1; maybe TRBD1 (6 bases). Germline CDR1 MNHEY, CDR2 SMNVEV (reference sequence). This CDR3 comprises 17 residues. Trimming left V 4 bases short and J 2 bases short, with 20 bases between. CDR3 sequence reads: CASSSQGRGWENTEAFF. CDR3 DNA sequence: TGTGCCAGCAGTTCGCAGGGGAGAGGGTGGGAAAACACTGAAGCTTTCTTT.

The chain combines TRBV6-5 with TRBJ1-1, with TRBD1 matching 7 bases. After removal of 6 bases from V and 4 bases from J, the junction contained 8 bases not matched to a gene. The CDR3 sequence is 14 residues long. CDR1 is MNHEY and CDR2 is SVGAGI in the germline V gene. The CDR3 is CASSLQGVSTEAFF. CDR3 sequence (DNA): TGTGCCAGCAGCCTCCAGGGGGTTAGCACTGAAGCTTTCTTT.

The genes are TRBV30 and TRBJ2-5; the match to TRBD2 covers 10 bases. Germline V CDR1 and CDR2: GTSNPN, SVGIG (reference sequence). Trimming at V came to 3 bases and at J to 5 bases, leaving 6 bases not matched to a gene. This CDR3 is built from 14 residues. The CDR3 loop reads CAWRKGLADETQYF. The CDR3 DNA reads TGTGCCTGGAGAAAAGGACTAGCGGACGAGACCCAGTACTTC.

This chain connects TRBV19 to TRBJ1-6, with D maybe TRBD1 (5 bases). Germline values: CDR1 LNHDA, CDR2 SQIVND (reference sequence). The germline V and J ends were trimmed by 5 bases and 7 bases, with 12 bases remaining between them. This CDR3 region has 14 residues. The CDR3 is CASSVDRDNSPLHF. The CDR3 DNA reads TGTGCCAGTAGTGTCGACAGAGACAATTCACCCCTCCACTTT.

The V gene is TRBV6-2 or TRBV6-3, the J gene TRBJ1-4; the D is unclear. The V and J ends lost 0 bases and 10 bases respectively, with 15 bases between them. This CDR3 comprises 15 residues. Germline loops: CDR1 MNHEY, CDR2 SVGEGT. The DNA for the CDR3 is TGTGCCAGCAGTTACTCGAGCGGAGGGTCTGGAAAACTGTTTTTT. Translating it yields CASSYSSGGSGKLFF.

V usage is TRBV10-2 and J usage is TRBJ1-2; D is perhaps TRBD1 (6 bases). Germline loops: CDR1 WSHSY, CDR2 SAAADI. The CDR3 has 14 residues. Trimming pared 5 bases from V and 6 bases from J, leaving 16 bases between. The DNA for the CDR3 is TGCGCCAGCAGTCTTTTCGGGGGGGCAGATGGCTACACCTTC. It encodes CASSLFGGADGYTF.

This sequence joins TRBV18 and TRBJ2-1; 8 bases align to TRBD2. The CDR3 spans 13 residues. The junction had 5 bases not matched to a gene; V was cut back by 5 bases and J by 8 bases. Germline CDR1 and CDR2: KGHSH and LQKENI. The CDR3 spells CASSTGGGDEQFF. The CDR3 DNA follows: TGTGCCAGCTCAACCGGGGGGGGCGATGAGCAGTTCTTC.

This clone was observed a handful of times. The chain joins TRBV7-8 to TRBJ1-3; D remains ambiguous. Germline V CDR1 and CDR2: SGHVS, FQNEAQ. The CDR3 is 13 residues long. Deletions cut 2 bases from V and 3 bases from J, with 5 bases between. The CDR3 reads CASSLPSGNTIYF. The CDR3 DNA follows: TGTGCCAGCAGCTTACCCAGTGGAAACACCATATATTTT.

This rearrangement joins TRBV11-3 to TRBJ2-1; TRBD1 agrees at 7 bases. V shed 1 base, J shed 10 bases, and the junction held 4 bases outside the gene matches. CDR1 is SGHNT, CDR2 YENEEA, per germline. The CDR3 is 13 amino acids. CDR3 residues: CASSLGQGVEQFF. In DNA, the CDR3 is TGTGCCAGCAGCTTAGGGCAGGGGGTAGAGCAGTTCTTC. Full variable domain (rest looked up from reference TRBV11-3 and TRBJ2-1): EAGVVQSPRYKIIEKKQPVAFWCNPISGHNTLYWYLQNLGQGPELLIRYENEEAVDDSQLPKDRFSAERLKGVDSTLKIQPAELGDSAVYLCASSLGQGVEQFFGPGTRLTVL.

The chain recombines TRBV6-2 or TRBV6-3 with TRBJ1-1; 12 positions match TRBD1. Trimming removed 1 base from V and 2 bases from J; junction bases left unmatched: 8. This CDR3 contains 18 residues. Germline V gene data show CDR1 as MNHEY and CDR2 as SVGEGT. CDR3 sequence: CASSYFRDRGLRNTEAFF. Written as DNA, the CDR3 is TGTGCCAGCAGTTACTTCCGGGACAGGGGGCTTCGAAACACTGAAGCTTTCTTT.

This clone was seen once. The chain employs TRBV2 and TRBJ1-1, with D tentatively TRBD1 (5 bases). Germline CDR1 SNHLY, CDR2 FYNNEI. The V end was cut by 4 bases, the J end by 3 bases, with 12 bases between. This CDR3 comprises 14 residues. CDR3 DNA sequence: TGTGCCAGCAGTGTAGAGACAGTTCACACTGAAGCTTTCTTT. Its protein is CASSVETVHTEAFF. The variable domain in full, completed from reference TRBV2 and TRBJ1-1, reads EPEVTQTPSHQVTQMGQEVILRCVPISNHLYFYWYRQILGQKVEFLVSFYNNEISEKSEIFDDQFSVERPDGSNFTLKIRSTKLEDSAMYFCASSVETVHTEAFFGQGTRLTVV.

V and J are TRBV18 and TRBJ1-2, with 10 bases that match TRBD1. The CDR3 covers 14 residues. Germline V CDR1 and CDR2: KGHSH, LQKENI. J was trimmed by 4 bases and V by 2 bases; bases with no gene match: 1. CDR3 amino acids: CASSPGQGGYGYTF. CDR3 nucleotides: TGTGCCAGCTCACCAGGACAGGGGGGCTATGGCTACACCTTC.

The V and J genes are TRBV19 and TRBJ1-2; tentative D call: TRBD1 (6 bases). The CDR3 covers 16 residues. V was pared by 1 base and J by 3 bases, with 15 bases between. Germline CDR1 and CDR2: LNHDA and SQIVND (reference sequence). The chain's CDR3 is CASSIGAGGSDYGYTF. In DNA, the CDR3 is TGTGCCAGTAGTATAGGAGCGGGGGGCTCGGACTATGGCTACACCTTC.

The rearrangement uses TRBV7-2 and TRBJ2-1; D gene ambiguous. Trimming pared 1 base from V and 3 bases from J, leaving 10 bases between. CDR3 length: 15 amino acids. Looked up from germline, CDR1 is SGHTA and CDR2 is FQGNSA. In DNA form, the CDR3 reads TGTGCCAGCAGCTTAGGAGGTGGCCGCTACAATGAGCAGTTCTTC. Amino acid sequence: CASSLGGGRYNEQFF.

CDR3 amino acids: CASSEGLTGTSTF. CDR3 bases: TGTGCCAGCAGTGAAGGACTCACAGGTACCTCCACCTTC. The rearrangement links TRBV2 to TRBJ1-2; perhaps TRBD1 as D (5 bases). Germline CDR1 SNHLY, CDR2 FYNNEI. CDR3 length equals 13 residues. The V end lost 1 base, the J end lost 13 bases, and 16 bases lay between the germline ends.

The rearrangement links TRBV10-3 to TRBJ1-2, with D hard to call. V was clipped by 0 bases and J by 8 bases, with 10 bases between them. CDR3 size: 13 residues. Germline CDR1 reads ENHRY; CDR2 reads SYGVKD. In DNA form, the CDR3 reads TGTGCCATCAGTGAGTCGACATCCAGGGGCTACACCTTC. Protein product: CAISESTSRGYTF.

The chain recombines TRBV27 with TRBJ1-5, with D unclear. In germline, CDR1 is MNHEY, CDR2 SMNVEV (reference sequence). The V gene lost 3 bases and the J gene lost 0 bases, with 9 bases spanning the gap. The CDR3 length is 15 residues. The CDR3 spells CASSFWRISNQPQHF. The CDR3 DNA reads TGTGCCAGCAGTTTTTGGAGAATTAGCAATCAGCCCCAGCATTTT.

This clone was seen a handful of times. CDR3 in amino acids: CASSQDLRGRTEAFF. In DNA, the CDR3 is TGCGCCAGCAGCCAAGATCTAAGGGGGCGCACTGAAGCTTTCTTT. The rearrangement uses TRBV4-3 and TRBJ1-1, with TRBD1 matching 7 bases. This CDR3 has 15 residues. Germline CDR1 and CDR2: LGHNA and YSLEER. Losses at the gene ends were 0 bases for V and 4 bases for J; bases not matched to a gene: 5.

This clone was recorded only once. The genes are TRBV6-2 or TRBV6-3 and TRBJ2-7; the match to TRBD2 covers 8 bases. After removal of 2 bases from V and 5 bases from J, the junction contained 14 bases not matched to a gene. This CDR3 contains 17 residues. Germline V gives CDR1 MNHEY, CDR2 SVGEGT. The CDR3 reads CASSYRRGEEFADEQYF. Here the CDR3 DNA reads TGTGCCAGCAGTTACAGGCGGGGGGAAGAATTCGCGGACGAGCAGTACTTC.

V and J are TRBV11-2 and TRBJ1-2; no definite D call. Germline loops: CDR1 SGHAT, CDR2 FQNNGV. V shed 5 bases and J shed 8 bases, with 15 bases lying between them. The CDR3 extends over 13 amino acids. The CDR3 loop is CASSPPGVRGYTF. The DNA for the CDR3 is TGTGCCAGCAGCCCCCCCGGGGTGAGGGGCTACACCTTC.

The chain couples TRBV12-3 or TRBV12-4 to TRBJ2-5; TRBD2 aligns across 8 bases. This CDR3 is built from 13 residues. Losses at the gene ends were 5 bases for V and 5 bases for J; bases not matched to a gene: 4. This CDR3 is CASSPGLGETQYF. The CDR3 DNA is TGTGCCAGCAGTCCGGGACTAGGGGAGACCCAGTACTTC.

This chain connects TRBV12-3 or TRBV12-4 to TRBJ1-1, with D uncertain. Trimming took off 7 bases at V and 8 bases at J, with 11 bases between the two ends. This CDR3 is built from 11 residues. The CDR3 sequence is CASIGYSEAFF. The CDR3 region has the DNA TGTGCCAGCATCGGTTACAGCGAAGCTTTCTTT.

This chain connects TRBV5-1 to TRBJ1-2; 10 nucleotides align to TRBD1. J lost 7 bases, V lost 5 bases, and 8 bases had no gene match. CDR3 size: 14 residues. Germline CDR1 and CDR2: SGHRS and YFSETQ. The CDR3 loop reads CASRMGQGIGGYTF. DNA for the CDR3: TGCGCCAGCAGGATGGGACAGGGGATTGGTGGCTACACCTTC.

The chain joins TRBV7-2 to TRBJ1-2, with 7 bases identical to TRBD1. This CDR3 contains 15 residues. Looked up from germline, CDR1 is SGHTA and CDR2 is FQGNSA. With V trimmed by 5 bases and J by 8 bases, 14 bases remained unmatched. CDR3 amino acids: CASSLQGPGLGGYTF. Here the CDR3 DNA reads TGTGCCAGCAGCCTACAGGGGCCTGGTCTCGGAGGCTACACCTTC.

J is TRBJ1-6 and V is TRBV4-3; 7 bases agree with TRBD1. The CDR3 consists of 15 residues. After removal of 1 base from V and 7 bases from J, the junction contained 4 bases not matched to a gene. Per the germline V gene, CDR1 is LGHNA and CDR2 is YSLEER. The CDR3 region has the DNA TGCGCCAGCAGCCAAGGACAGGGAACAAATTCACCCCTCCACTTT. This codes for CASSQGQGTNSPLHF.

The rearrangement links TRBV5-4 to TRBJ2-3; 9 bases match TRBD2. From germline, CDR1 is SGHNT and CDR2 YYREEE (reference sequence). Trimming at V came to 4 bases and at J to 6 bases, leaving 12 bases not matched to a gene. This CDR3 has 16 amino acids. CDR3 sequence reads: CASSATRGGAGDTQYF. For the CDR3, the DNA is TGTGCCAGCAGCGCCACCCGCGGGGGGGCCGGGGATACGCAGTATTTT.

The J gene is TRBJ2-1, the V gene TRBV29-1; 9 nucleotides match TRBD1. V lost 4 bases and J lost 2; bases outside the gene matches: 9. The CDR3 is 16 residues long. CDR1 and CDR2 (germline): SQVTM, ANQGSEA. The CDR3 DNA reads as TGCAGCGTTGTGGGAGAACAGGGGGCTGCCTACAATGAGCAGTTCTTC. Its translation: CSVVGEQGAAYNEQFF.

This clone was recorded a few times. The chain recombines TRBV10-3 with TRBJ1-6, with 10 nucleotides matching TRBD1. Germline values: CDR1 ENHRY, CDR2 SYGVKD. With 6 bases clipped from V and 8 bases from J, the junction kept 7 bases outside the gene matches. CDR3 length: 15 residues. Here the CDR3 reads CAIRGQGTADSPLHF. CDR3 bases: TGTGCCATCAGGGGACAGGGGACGGCTGATTCACCCCTCCACTTT.

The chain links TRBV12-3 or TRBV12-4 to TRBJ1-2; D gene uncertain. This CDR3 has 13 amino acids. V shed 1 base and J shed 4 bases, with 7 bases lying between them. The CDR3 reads CASSLGLIYGYTF. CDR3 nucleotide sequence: TGTGCCAGCAGTTTAGGACTGATCTATGGCTACACCTTC.